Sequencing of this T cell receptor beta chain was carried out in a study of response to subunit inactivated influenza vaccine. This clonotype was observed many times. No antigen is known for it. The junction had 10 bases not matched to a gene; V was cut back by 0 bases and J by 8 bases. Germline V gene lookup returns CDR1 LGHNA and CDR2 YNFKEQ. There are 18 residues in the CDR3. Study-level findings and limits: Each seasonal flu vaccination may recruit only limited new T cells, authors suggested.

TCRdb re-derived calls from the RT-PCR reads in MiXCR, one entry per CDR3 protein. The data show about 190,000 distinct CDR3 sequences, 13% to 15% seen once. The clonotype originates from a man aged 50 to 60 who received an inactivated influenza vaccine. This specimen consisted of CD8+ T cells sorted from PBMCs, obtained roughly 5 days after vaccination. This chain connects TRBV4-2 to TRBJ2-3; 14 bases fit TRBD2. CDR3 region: CASSQEGGTSGSRATQYF. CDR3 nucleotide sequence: TGTGCCAGCAGCCAAGAAGGGGGGACTAGCGGGAGCCGAGCTACGCAGTATTTT.